The next 20 T cell receptor beta chains were all read from a single sample in a study of Graves' ophthalmopathy and Graves' hyperthyroidism. RNA transcripts were the source from which TCR beta CDR3 regions were amplified. RT-PCR was first run with HTBI primers, then multiplex PCR in a second round. Each CDR3 protein is one row after TCRdb ran MiXCR on the multiplex PCR reads. There are hundreds of thousands of distinct CDR3 sequences in the sample; 35% to 45% occur only once, and 3.3% lies in the top ten. Input material: peripheral blood. Receptor source: an adult man with Graves' ophthalmopathy.

In its sample, this clonotype was seen many times. The CDR3 nucleotides are TGTGCCAGCAGCTTCTATCAACTGAACACTGAAGCTTTCTTT. This codes for CASSFYQLNTEAFF. The chain couples TRBV5-6 to TRBJ1-1; D call uncertain. Deletions cut 2 bases from V and 0 bases from J, with 8 bases between. Germline CDR1 reads SGHDT; CDR2 reads YYEEEE. This CDR3 has 14 residues.

As for this clonotype: Possible read error: a much larger clone is one base away. The V gene is TRBV20-1, the J gene TRBJ2-7, with 11 nucleotides matching TRBD2. This CDR3 has 13 amino acids. The V gene's germline CDR1 is DFQATT and CDR2 SNEGSKA (reference sequence). CDR3 protein: CSAGTSGIYEQCF. CDR3 bases: TGCAGTGCTGGGACTAGCGGAATCTACGAGCAGTGCTTC.

This clonotype has ten or more counts. The gene calls are TRBV7-2 and TRBJ2-7, with D tentatively TRBD1 (6 bases). The CDR3 spans 14 residues. Trimming cost V 5 bases and J 7 bases, with 18 bases left between them. Germline V gene data show CDR1 as SGHTA and CDR2 as FQGNSA. The DNA for the CDR3 is TGTGCCAGCAGCCCCGGACAGACTAATCGGGAGCAGTACTTC. Residues: CASSPGQTNREQYF. Full variable domain (outside the CDR3, taken from reference TRBV7-2 and TRBJ2-7): GAGVSQSPSNKVTEKGKDVELRCDPISGHTALYWYRQSLGQGLEFLIYFQGNSAPDKSGLPSDRFSAERTGGSVSTLTIQRTQQEDSAVYLCASSPGQTNREQYFGPGTRLTVT.

This clonotype occurred many times. Its ends do not fully match the called genes, so a read error is possible. V and J are TRBV15 and TRBJ2-5; D ambiguous. CDR3 length: 12 amino acids. Looked up from germline, CDR1 is LNHNV and CDR2 is YYDKDF (reference sequence). CDR3 nucleotides: TGTACCACCAGCAGAGATCACGGGACCCAGTACTTC. As protein: CTTSRDHGTQYF.

Ten or more counts support this clonotype. The chain carries TRBV14 and TRBJ1-1; D ambiguous. This CDR3 contains 14 residues. Germline V gene data show CDR1 as SGHDN and CDR2 as FVKESK. Trimming left V 2 bases short and J 3 bases short, with 10 bases between. CDR3 DNA sequence: TGTGCCAGCAGCCAAAGGGTCACTCACACTGAAGCTTTCTTT. As protein: CASSQRVTHTEAFF.

In this sample, this clonotype turned up many times. In DNA form, the CDR3 reads TGTGCCAGCAGCCCAACCTCGACGAACACTGAAGCTTTCTTT. Translation gives CASSPTSTNTEAFF. The V call is TRBV7-8, the J call TRBJ1-1; no clear D gene. Looked up from germline, CDR1 is SGHVS and CDR2 is FQNEAQ. This CDR3 spans 14 amino acids. V gave up 5 bases and J gave up 1 base, with 11 bases separating them.

The chain joins TRBV4-1 to TRBJ1-5, with D maybe TRBD1 (5 bases). The ends were cut back, 1 base at V and 0 bases at J, with 13 bases in the middle. The CDR3 is 17 amino acids. The V gene's germline CDR1 is MGHRA and CDR2 YSYEKL. CDR3 amino acids: CASSQGQGLYSNQPQHF. The CDR3 DNA is TGCGCCAGCAGCCAAGGGCAGGGCCTGTATAGCAATCAGCCCCAGCATTTT.

This clonotype was counted many times. This chain uses TRBV7-9 with TRBJ1-5, with D possibly TRBD1 on 5 matching bases. Germline V CDR1 and CDR2: SEHNR, FQNEAQ (reference sequence). The V gene lost 3 bases and the J gene lost 4 bases, with 10 bases spanning the gap. This CDR3 is built from 14 residues. CDR3 sequence: CASSLGQDNQPQHF. The CDR3, as DNA: TGTGCCAGCAGCTTGGGGCAGGATAATCAGCCCCAGCATTTT.

The sample holds a few counts of this clonotype. V usage is TRBV12-3 or TRBV12-4 and J usage is TRBJ1-1, with D perhaps TRBD1 (5 bases). V was shortened by 7 bases and J by 5 bases, with 14 bases between the two germline ends. The CDR3 totals 13 residues. For the CDR3, the DNA is TGTGCCAGCACCATATCCGGGGGTACTGAAGCTTTCTTT. It yields the protein CASTISGGTEAFF.

A few counts support this clonotype. This rearrangement joins TRBV14 to TRBJ2-3, with D possibly matching TRBD2 (5 bases). Germline V gene lookup returns CDR1 SGHDN and CDR2 FVKESK. The V gene lost 6 bases and the J gene lost 4 bases, with 8 bases spanning the gap. This CDR3 region has 12 residues. For the CDR3, the DNA is TGTGCCAGCAGAGCCGGGGCAGATACGCAGTATTTT. Its translation is CASRAGADTQYF.

This clonotype was counted only a few times. The chain has TRBV7-8 and TRBJ1-1; 7 bases fit TRBD1. Trimming cost V 3 bases and J 12 bases; bases outside gene matches: 7. The V gene's germline CDR1 is SGHVS and CDR2 FQNEAQ. The CDR3 is made up of 12 amino acids. The CDR3 sequence: CASSFRTGLSFF. The CDR3 DNA follows: TGTGCCAGCAGCTTCAGGACAGGTTTATCTTTCTTT.

This clonotype was detected only a few times. This sequence joins TRBV4-1 and TRBJ2-7, with 13 nucleotides matching TRBD2. This CDR3 comprises 16 residues. The V gene end was trimmed by 4 bases and the J gene end by 4 bases; junction bases not matched to a gene: 7. CDR1 and CDR2 (germline): MGHRA, YSYEKL. The CDR3 DNA reads TGCGCCAGCAGCCCTAGGACTAGCGGGAGTGGGTACGAGCAGTACTTC. It specifies CASSPRTSGSGYEQYF.

This clonotype was counted only a few times. The V call is TRBV20-1, the J call TRBJ2-5, with 12 bases identical to TRBD1. The V gene's germline CDR1 is DFQATT and CDR2 SNEGSKA (reference sequence). This CDR3 spans 17 amino acids. After removal of 4 bases from V and 5 bases from J, the junction contained 14 bases not matched to a gene. This CDR3 is CSATGTGGAIGRETQYF. In DNA form, the CDR3 reads TGCAGTGCTACCGGGACAGGGGGCGCAATTGGTCGGGAGACCCAGTACTTC.

The chain employs TRBV7-2 and TRBJ1-5; 8 nucleotides agree with TRBD1. CDR3 length: 14 amino acids. Germline V CDR1 and CDR2: SGHTA, FQGNSA. The junction had 4 bases not matched to a gene; V was cut back by 4 bases and J by 5 bases. The CDR3 nucleotides are TGTGCCAGCAGCTCACAGGGGGTGGATCAGCCCCAGCATTTT. This encodes CASSSQGVDQPQHF.

A remark on this clonotype: Given a much more abundant clone one base away, this may be a read error. CDR3 nucleotides: TGTGCCAGCAGCCGGCGGGGTGAGTCCTACGAGCAGTACTTC. This codes for CASSRRGESYEQYF. The genes are TRBV5-6 and TRBJ2-7, with D perhaps matching TRBD2 (6 bases). There are 14 residues in the CDR3. The germline CDR1 and CDR2 sequences are SGHDT and YYEEEE. V was shortened by 4 bases and J by 1 base, with 12 bases between the two germline ends.

At least ten counts were recorded for this clonotype. At one boundary the junction diverges from the germline segment, which might be a read error. The CDR3 DNA follows: TGCGCCAGCAGCTTATCCACTGAAGCTTTCTTT. Residues: CASSLSTEAFF. The chain links TRBV12-3 or TRBV12-4 to TRBJ1-1; no reliable D call. CDR3 length equals 11 residues.

The J gene is TRBJ1-5, the V gene TRBV10-3; D is undetermined. The V end lost 5 bases, the J end lost 7 bases, and 6 bases lay between the germline ends. Germline V gene lookup returns CDR1 ENHRY and CDR2 SYGVKD. The length of the CDR3 is 11 residues. The CDR3 sequence: CAISSGQPQHF. CDR3 nucleotide sequence: TGTGCCATCAGTTCGGGGCAGCCCCAGCATTTT.

This clonotype came up once. V usage is TRBV7-8 and J usage is TRBJ2-7, with 7 bases fitting TRBD2. The J call may be faulty, since TRBJ2-1 better matches the DNA end. Germline lookup yields CDR1 SGHVS and CDR2 FQNEAQ. The CDR3 has 14 amino acids. This chain's CDR3 is CASSKLAPYNEQFF. Written as DNA, the CDR3 is TGTGCCAGCAGCAAACTAGCGCCCTACAATGAGCAGTTCTTC.

This clonotype was seen a single time. The V gene is TRBV7-9, the J gene TRBJ2-7, with D perhaps TRBD1 (7 bases). V shed 10 bases and J shed 3 bases, with 16 bases lying between them. Germline V gene data show CDR1 as SEHNR and CDR2 as FQNEAQ (reference sequence). The CDR3 covers 13 residues. The CDR3: CAIPGGRIYEQYF. CDR3 DNA: TGTGCCATCCCAGGGGGGAGGATCTACGAGCAGTACTTC.

This clonotype has a count of ten or more. The J gene is TRBJ2-6, the V gene TRBV20-1; 7 bases line up with TRBD1. The J segment lost 3 bases and the V segment lost 7 bases, leaving 3 bases of the junction unmatched. CDR3 size: 13 residues. Germline values: CDR1 DFQATT, CDR2 SNEGSKA (reference sequence). The CDR3: CSVDRVGANVLTF. CDR3 bases: TGCAGTGTCGACAGGGTTGGGGCCAACGTCCTGACTTTC.